This paragraph covers one TCR beta chain sequence. Its specific antigen is unknown. No base-level quality is on record; no much larger clone is a single base apart. This entry comes from a study of blood T cell repertoires in COVID-19 (dated by TCRdb to about 2020). About the full investigation: Samples from collaborators originated in the United States, Italy and Spain and spanned both the acute and convalescent phases of COVID-19. The sample metadata nearly always contained a de-identified subject ID, COVID-19 status, age in years and sex. Subjects who had been exposed to COVID-19, were actively infected with it, or had recovered from it provided the deeply sampled blood TCRbeta repertoires that made up the dataset. The samples were drawn from two sources: the first 160 participants of the ongoing ImmuneRACE study, and fewer than 1,500 subjects contributed by 6 global collaborators. Where HLA class I and class II types were available, the types were taken from metadata supplied by the sample provider, not from assay-based typing. The repertoires were released in a freely available public database meant as a resource for research on the immune response to SARS-CoV-2. The material from the prospective study consisted of cDNA or gDNA derived from T cells, B-cell-depleted T cells, or PBMCs. General findings and caveats noted by the study authors: How much clinical and demographic metadata was included differed by source and by participant, and the metadata was provided uncurated.

One collaborating source in Seattle enrolled patients during active infection and followed them longitudinally through the course of disease. Collaborating institutions collected whole blood in K2EDTA tubes following their own protocols. For TCRbeta analysis, collaborators shipped samples in one of three forms: frozen whole blood, isolated PBMCs, or DNA extracted from either of those sample types. TCRbeta CDR3 regions were amplified from genomic DNA using the immunoSEQ Assay, a bias-controlled multiplex PCR. The published analysis was carried out like this. Nucleated cell counts per sample were estimated from amplification of reference gene primers within the assay. Sequence reads were collapsed and filtered to measure the absolute abundance of every unique TCRbeta CDR3 rearrangement. Productive Simpson clonality was computed per sample as the square root of Simpson's diversity index over productive rearrangements. TCRdb holds this immuneACCESS table with in-frame rearrangements only. Some clones are missing; in checked studies, unresolved V genes explain under half, and the rest has no known cause. D and trimming come from the DNA, and the V and J calls and clone size come from that table. The sample records about 290,000 clones, about 90% of which are singletons. The ten largest account for around 10% of the sample.

This sequence was found in a young woman with COVID-19, enrolled during active disease. The specimen was peripheral blood.

The CDR3 loop reads CASSQREGSYNSPLHF. The DNA reads as follows: TGTGCCAGCAGCCAAAGAGAGGGCTCCTATAATTCACCCCTCCACTTT. The chain is made from TRBV2 and TRBJ1-6; the D gene is not confidently resolved. From the cysteine up to the phenylalanine, the CDR3 has a length of 16 residues. Of the read, only the CDR3 DNA is kept; its 48 bases are in frame from base 1. V sheds 6 bases and J sheds 0 bases, leaving 12 bases between their ends. According to the germline V gene, CDR1 reads SNHLY and CDR2 reads FYNNEI. Reference TRBV2 and TRBJ1-6 proteins supply the regions before and after the CDR3; the full variable domain is: EPEVTQTPSHQVTQMGQEVILRCVPISNHLYFYWYRQILGQKVEFLVSFYNNEISEKSEIFDDQFSVERPDGSNFTLKIRSTKLEDSAMYFCASSQREGSYNSPLHFGNGTRLTVT.